This TCR beta chain was obtained from a study of Graves' ophthalmopathy and Graves' hyperthyroidism. To note about this clonotype: Because it lacks the conserved phenylalanine or tryptophan at the end, this CDR3 is likely a read error. Because the CDR3's place on the DNA is in doubt, the DNA is left out and the CDR3 is given as listed by TCRdb.

Per the germline V gene, CDR1 is SGHTA and CDR2 is FQGNSA. The CDR3 is 15 amino acids long, termini counted. Amplified TCR beta CDR3 regions were obtained using RNA transcripts as template. HTBI-primed RT-PCR formed the first round, and a multiplex PCR formed the second. MiXCR, applied by TCRdb to the multiplex PCR reads, yields one record per CDR3 protein. This table holds approximately 15,000 distinct CDR3 sequences, around 46% found once. What was sequenced was peripheral blood. J is TRBJ1-1 and V is TRBV7-2; TRBD1 is the table's D call and was not checked against the DNA. This clonotype was obtained from a woman in her thirties or forties with stable Graves' hyperthyroidism. This CDR3 is CASSLGTGTRAEAFL.